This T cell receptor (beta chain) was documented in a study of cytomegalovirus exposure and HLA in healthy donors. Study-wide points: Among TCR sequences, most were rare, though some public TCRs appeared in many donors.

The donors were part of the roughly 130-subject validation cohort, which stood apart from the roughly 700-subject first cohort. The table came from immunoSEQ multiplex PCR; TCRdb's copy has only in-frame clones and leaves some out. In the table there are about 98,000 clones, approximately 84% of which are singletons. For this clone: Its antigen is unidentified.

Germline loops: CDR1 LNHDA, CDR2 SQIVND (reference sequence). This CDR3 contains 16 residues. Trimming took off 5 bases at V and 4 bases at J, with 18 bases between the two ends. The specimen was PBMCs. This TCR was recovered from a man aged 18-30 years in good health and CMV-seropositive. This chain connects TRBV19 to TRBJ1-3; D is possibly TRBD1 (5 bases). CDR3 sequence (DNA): TGTGCCAGTAGTTCGCCTCTACAGGTTACAGGAAACACCATATATTTT. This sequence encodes CASSSPLQVTGNTIYF.